The source of this T cell receptor beta chain is a study of T-cell reconstitution after alpha-beta-depleted transplantation in children. This clonotype was seen more than once but under ten times. Its antigen is currently unknown. This CDR3 is built from 16 residues. Trimming cost V 3 bases and J 1 base, with 13 bases left between them. Germline V gene lookup returns CDR1 SEHNR and CDR2 FQNEAQ (reference sequence). During its preparation, the TCRbeta library received unique molecular identifiers. MiXCR, applied by TCRdb to the PCR reads, yields one record per CDR3 protein. The sample holds under 450,000 distinct CDR3 sequences, roughly 16% seen once. Points from the study as a whole: Hyperexpanded clones declined; after one year, newly produced T cells mostly supplied diversity. Expanded clones from the graft, numbering several hundred, reportedly supplied alpha-beta T cells about two months after transplant.

The sequence was collected from a boy in the first two years of life who had a stem cell transplant for Wiskott-Aldrich syndrome, so the T cells may come from the graft donor. The source material was PBMCs, mostly from graft donor cells, sampled 360 days after TCRalphabeta/CD19-depleted stem cell transplant. The V gene is TRBV7-9, the J gene TRBJ2-1, with unresolved D. CDR3 residues: CASSFGPFWSYNEQFF. DNA for the CDR3: TGTGCCAGCAGCTTCGGGCCGTTTTGGTCCTACAATGAGCAGTTCTTC.